The 11 T cell receptor beta chains listed next were all sequenced from one sample in a study of blood T cell repertoires in COVID-19. Libraries were prepared by immunoSEQ multiplex PCR; TCRdb keeps only in-frame clonotypes and omits some of them. The profile shows some 200,000 clones, approximately 87% of them singletons. The sample was peripheral blood. These receptors originate from a man aged 18 to 29 with active or convalescent COVID-19.

J is TRBJ1-6 and V is TRBV4-1, with a possible D match to TRBD1 (5 bases). Germline values: CDR1 MGHRA, CDR2 YSYEKL. Trimming stripped 4 bases from V and 10 bases from J, with 14 bases between. The CDR3 is 14 residues long. The CDR3 protein is CASSLPAGESPLHF. The CDR3 nucleotides are TGCGCCAGCAGCCTCCCTGCGGGGGAATCACCCCTCCACTTT.

The chain combines TRBV7-3 with TRBJ2-2; TRBD1 matches 9 bases. V shed 8 bases and J 5 bases; nucleotides not matched to a gene: 3. There are 13 residues in the CDR3. CDR1 SGHTA and CDR2 FQGTGA come from the germline V gene. The DNA of the CDR3 is TGTGCCAGCTCCGGGACAGGGACCGGGGAGCTGTTTTTT. This encodes CASSGTGTGELFF.

The chain is built from TRBV29-1 and TRBJ1-1, with D possibly matching TRBD1 (5 bases). This CDR3 comprises 14 residues. The germline V gene has CDR1 SQVTM and CDR2 ANQGSEA. With 4 bases removed from V and 0 bases from J, the gap between germline ends came to 12 bases. In DNA, the CDR3 is TGCAGCGTTGTGGGGGGGGGATTGAACACTGAAGCTTTCTTT. Residues: CSVVGGGLNTEAFF.

The rearrangement joins TRBV11-3 to TRBJ2-1; TRBD2 matches at 11 bases. Trimming took 7 bases from V and 8 from J; bases not matched to a gene: 16. This CDR3 comprises 17 residues. The V gene's germline CDR1 is SGHNT and CDR2 YENEEA. CDR3 bases: TGTGCCAGCACCCCCCACATTCTAGCGGGAGGAATGGATGAGCAGTTCTTC. Translated: CASTPHILAGGMDEQFF.

The rearrangement uses TRBV28 and TRBJ1-3; D gene ambiguous. CDR1 MDHEN and CDR2 SYDVKM come from the germline V gene. The germline V and J ends were trimmed by 2 bases and 0 bases, with 14 bases remaining between them. The CDR3 totals 17 residues. The CDR3 reads CASSLEVRPSSGNTIYF. The DNA of the CDR3 is TGTGCCAGCAGTTTAGAGGTCAGACCCTCCTCTGGAAACACCATATATTTT.

The rearrangement joins TRBV2 to TRBJ2-7, with 10 nucleotides matching TRBD2. CDR1 is SNHLY and CDR2 is FYNNEI in the germline V gene. Unmatched junction bases numbered 13, after V lost 7 bases and J lost 4 bases. The CDR3 is 16 amino acids. As DNA, the CDR3 is TGTGCCAGCACCTTAGGCCTAGCGGGAGTTAGTTACGAGCAGTACTTC. Amino acid sequence: CASTLGLAGVSYEQYF.

This clone was counted once. The J gene is TRBJ2-2, the V gene TRBV29-1; D may be TRBD1 (5 bases). Germline-derived CDR1 and CDR2 are SQVTM and ANQGSEA. The CDR3 sequence is 13 residues long. Trimming took 6 bases from V and 2 from J, leaving 10 bases between them. CDR3 bases: TGCAGCGTCAGACAGAGAAACACCGGGGAGCTGTTTTTT. As protein: CSVRQRNTGELFF.

The gene calls are TRBV5-1 and TRBJ2-3, with D maybe TRBD2 (5 bases). CDR3 size: 17 residues. Germline CDR1 and CDR2: SGHRS and YFSETQ. V dropped 3 bases and J dropped 0 bases, with 17 bases sitting between them. This chain's CDR3 is CASSWPPNGGSTDTQYF. As DNA, the CDR3 is TGCGCCAGCAGCTGGCCTCCGAATGGCGGGAGCACAGATACGCAGTATTTT.

This chain links TRBV19 with TRBJ1-2; D gene ambiguous. The CDR3 totals 13 residues. The germline V gene encodes CDR1 LNHDA and CDR2 SQIVND (reference sequence). The V and J ends lost 5 bases and 0 bases respectively, with 7 bases between them. CDR3 sequence (DNA): TGTGCCAGTAGTTTGACATCTAACTATGGCTACACCTTC. Protein product: CASSLTSNYGYTF.

The sample holds a few counts of this clone. The chain uses TRBV5-4 and TRBJ1-1; 7 bases fit TRBD1. The junction had 18 bases not matched to a gene; V was cut back by 4 bases and J by 0 bases. CDR3 length: 19 amino acids. Germline-derived CDR1 and CDR2 are SGHNT and YYREEE (reference sequence). As DNA, the CDR3 is TGTGCCAGCAGCCCAAGGCAAGGGGGCGCGGTTGGCATGAACACTGAAGCTTTCTTT. It translates to CASSPRQGGAVGMNTEAFF.

The V and J genes are TRBV7-2 and TRBJ2-7; 9 positions agree with TRBD2. The ends lost 1 base at V and 6 bases at J; junction bases unmatched: 7. The germline V gene encodes CDR1 SGHTA and CDR2 FQGNSA. The CDR3 has 15 residues. The CDR3 here is CASSLGLAGIGEQYV. In nucleotides, the CDR3 is TGTGCCAGCAGCTTAGGCCTAGCGGGGATAGGCGAGCAGTACGTC.